This paragraph reports one T cell receptor beta chain. The cohort comprised adults aged about 18 to 90 years residing in about two dozen US areas. These data belong to a study of blood T cell repertoires in COVID-19. Study-wide context: Both acute and convalescent COVID-19 samples were obtained from the United States, Italy and Spain.

Profiled with immunoSEQ multiplex PCR; TCRdb holds only in-frame clones, not every one. The table includes more than 450,000 clones, around 90% detected once. The CDR3 runs 16 residues. CDR1 SGHAT and CDR2 FQNNGV come from the germline V gene. Trimming removed 5 bases from V and 9 bases from J; junction bases left unmatched: 13. This sequence joins TRBV11-2 and TRBJ2-1; 10 bases line up with TRBD2. The TCR originated in a woman aged 18-29 years who had recovered from COVID-19. Sequencing was performed on PBMCs or T cells enriched from blood (not recorded which). This CDR3 is CASSPYPSGGGVEQFF. For the CDR3, the DNA is TGTGCCAGCAGCCCATACCCCAGCGGGGGGGGAGTTGAGCAGTTCTTC.